This T cell receptor beta chain was found in a study of blood T cell repertoires in COVID-19. At the level of the study: Sites across the United States, Italy and Spain contributed samples from acute and convalescent COVID-19.

Per the original methods: For nucleated cells, counts were estimated from reference gene primer amplification. Here immunoSEQ multiplex PCR was the method, and the copy in TCRdb shows in-frame clones only, minus some. V, J and clone size derive from that table, while D and trimming were established from the DNA sequence. The sample carries roughly 140,000 clones, around 84% recorded once. Germline CDR1 and CDR2: LGHNA and YSLEER. V dropped 4 bases and J dropped 0 bases, with 18 bases sitting between them. CDR3 length: 17 amino acids. The sequence was collected from a woman in her 50s with acute or convalescent COVID-19. V gene TRBV4-3 combines with J gene TRBJ1-1; the D gene is possibly TRBD1 (5 bases). The sequencing input was peripheral blood. The chain's CDR3 is CASSPYVGGTMNTEAFF. CDR3 DNA: TGCGCCAGCAGCCCTTACGTCGGTGGGACTATGAACACTGAAGCTTTCTTT.